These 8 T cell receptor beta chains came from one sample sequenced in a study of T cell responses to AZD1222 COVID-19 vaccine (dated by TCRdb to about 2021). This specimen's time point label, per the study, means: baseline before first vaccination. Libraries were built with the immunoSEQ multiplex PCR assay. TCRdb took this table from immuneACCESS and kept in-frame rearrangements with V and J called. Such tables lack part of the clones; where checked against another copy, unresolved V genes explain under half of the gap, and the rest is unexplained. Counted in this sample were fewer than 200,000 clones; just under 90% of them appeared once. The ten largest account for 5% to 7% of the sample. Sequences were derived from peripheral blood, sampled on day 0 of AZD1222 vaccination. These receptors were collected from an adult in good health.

CDR3 DNA: TGTGCCTGGAGTAGAGGACAGGGGGCTTTCACAGATACGCAGTATTTT. Its translation: CAWSRGQGAFTDTQYF. The chain combines TRBV30 with TRBJ2-3, with 11 nucleotides matching TRBD1. The V and J ends lost 2 bases and 2 bases, in that order; junction bases with no gene match: 6. The germline gives CDR1 GTSNPN, CDR2 SVGIG (reference sequence). This CDR3 contains 16 residues.

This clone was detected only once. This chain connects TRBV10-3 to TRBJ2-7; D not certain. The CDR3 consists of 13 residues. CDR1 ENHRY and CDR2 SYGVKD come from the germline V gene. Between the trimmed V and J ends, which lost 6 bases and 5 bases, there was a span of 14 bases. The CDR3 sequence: CAIRPDGRDEQYF. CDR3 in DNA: TGTGCCATCAGGCCGGACGGACGGGACGAGCAGTACTTC.

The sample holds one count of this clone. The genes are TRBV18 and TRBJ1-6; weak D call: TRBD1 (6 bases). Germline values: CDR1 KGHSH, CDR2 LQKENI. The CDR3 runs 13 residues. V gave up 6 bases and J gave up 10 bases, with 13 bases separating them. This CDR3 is CASSQSTGSPLHF. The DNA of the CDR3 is TGTGCCAGCTCTCAATCAACAGGGTCACCCCTCCACTTT.

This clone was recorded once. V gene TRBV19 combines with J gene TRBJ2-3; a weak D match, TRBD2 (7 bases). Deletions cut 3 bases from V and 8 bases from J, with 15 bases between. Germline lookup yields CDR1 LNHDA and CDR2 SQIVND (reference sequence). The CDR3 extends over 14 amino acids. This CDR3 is CASSIVQGGGTQYF. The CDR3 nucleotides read TGTGCCAGTAGTATCGTCCAGGGAGGGGGTACGCAGTATTTT.

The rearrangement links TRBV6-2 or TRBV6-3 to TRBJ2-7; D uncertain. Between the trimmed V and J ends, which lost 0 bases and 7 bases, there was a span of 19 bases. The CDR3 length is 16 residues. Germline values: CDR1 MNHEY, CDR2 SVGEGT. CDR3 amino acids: CASSYSMVGRLWEQYF. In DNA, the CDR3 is TGTGCCAGCAGTTACTCGATGGTTGGGCGTCTCTGGGAGCAGTACTTC.

CDR3 sequence (DNA): TGTGCCAGTAGTCCCATACCCCAACTAGCGGGAGGATTTGAGACCCAGTACTTC. Protein product: CASSPIPQLAGGFETQYF. V usage is TRBV19 and J usage is TRBJ2-5; the match to TRBD2 covers 12 bases. Germline V gene sequence: CDR1 LNHDA, CDR2 SQIVND (reference sequence). This CDR3 contains 18 residues. The V and J ends lost 5 bases and 5 bases, in that order; junction bases with no gene match: 15. Full variable domain (outside the CDR3, taken from reference TRBV19 and TRBJ2-5): DGGITQSPKYLFRKEGQNVTLSCEQNLNHDAMYWYRQDPGQGLRLIYYSQIVNDFQKGDIAEGYSVSREKKESFPLTVTSAQKNPTAFYLCASSPIPQLAGGFETQYFGPGTRLLVL.

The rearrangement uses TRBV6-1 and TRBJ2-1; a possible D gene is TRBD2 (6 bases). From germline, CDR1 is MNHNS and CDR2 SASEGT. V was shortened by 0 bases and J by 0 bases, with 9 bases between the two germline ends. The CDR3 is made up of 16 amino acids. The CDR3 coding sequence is TGTGCCAGCAGTGAAGCCGGGGGTTACTCCTACAATGAGCAGTTCTTC. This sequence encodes CASSEAGGYSYNEQFF.

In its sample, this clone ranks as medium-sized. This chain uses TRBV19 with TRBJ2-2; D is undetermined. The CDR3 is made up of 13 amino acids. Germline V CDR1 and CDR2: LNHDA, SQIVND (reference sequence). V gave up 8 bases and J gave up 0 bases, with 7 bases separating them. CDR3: CASAGPNTGELFF. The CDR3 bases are TGTGCCAGTGCCGGGCCGAACACCGGGGAGCTGTTTTTT.